This T cell receptor beta chain comes out of a study of blood T cell repertoires in COVID-19. Study information: Acute and convalescent COVID-19 specimens originated in the United States, Italy and Spain. Sample material is recorded as cDNA or gDNA derived from T cells, B-cell-depleted T cells, or PBMCs.

This clone was recorded a few times. One junction end does not reproduce the germline sequence, and a read error may be involved. Participants were aged about 18 to 100 years, lived in under 30 US areas, and enrolled virtually. The CDR3 length is 13 residues. Germline lookup yields CDR1 KGHSH and CDR2 LQKENI. The table came from immunoSEQ multiplex PCR; TCRdb's copy has only in-frame clones and leaves some out. The data contain some 400,000 clones, under 90% of them singletons. The sequence was obtained from a woman aged 30 to 39 who had recovered from COVID-19. The sequenced material came from PBMCs or T cells enriched from blood (not recorded which). The rearrangement links TRBV18 to TRBJ1-1; D remains ambiguous. The CDR3 coding sequence is TGTGCCAGCTCACCAGAACGCACAGCGGCCTCCCTATTT. This translates into CASSPERTAASLF.